These 20 T cell receptor beta chains originate from one sample sequenced in a study of T cell changes during pregnancy in multiple sclerosis. The table came from immunoSEQ multiplex PCR; TCRdb's copy has only in-frame clones and leaves some out. Among 50,000 or so clones, 85% to 95% were seen once, and the ten largest hold roughly 0.25%. The source was CD4+ T cells from peripheral blood mononuclear cells, collected in the third trimester of pregnancy. The receptors were sampled from a female donor with multiple sclerosis, enrolled in a pregnancy study.

The chain couples TRBV19 to TRBJ1-5; D might be TRBD1 (5 bases). Looked up from germline, CDR1 is LNHDA and CDR2 is SQIVND (reference sequence). The CDR3 length is 15 residues. Between the trimmed V and J ends, which lost 1 base and 3 bases, there was a span of 10 bases. CDR3 residues: CASSIGQTYNQPQHF. DNA for the CDR3: TGTGCCAGTAGTATAGGACAGACCTACAATCAGCCCCAGCATTTT.

The chain joins TRBV7-8 to TRBJ1-2, with 8 nucleotides matching TRBD1. The CDR3 spans 17 residues. Trimming cost V 6 bases and J 2 bases; bases outside gene matches: 14. CDR1 is SGHVS, CDR2 FQNEAQ, per germline. The CDR3 protein is CASSRWGARQGNYGYTF. For the CDR3, the DNA is TGTGCCAGCAGTCGTTGGGGCGCGAGACAGGGGAACTATGGCTACACCTTC.

V usage is TRBV19 and J usage is TRBJ2-2; no firm D call. This CDR3 is built from 14 residues. Trimming shortened V by 0 bases and J by 7 bases, and 9 bases separated the two germline ends. Germline lookup yields CDR1 LNHDA and CDR2 SQIVND (reference sequence). CDR3 sequence: CASSIDRFFGELFF. The CDR3 DNA is TGTGCCAGTAGTATAGACAGATTTTTCGGGGAGCTGTTTTTT.

V is TRBV28 and J is TRBJ1-1; TRBD1 matches 9 bases. CDR3 length: 16 amino acids. The germline V gene has CDR1 MDHEN and CDR2 SYDVKM. The J segment lost 6 bases and the V segment lost 5 bases, leaving 13 bases of the junction unmatched. CDR3 nucleotide sequence: TGTGCCAGCAGTCGTCCCGGGACAGGGAAGGTGGCTGAAGCTTTCTTT. It translates to CASSRPGTGKVAEAFF. The whole variable domain, remainder taken from reference TRBV28 and TRBJ1-1, is DVKVTQSSRYLVKRTGEKVFLECVQDMDHENMFWYRQDPGLGLRLIYFSYDVKMKEKGDIPEGYSVSREKKERFSLILESASTNQTSMYLCASSRPGTGKVAEAFFGQGTRLTVV.

The chain couples TRBV6-5 to TRBJ2-1; D uncertain. V lost 8 bases and J lost 6, with 17 bases in between. The CDR3 loop spans 14 amino acids. CDR1 MNHEY and CDR2 SVGAGI come from the germline V gene. The chain's CDR3 is CASRRVPTTNEQFF. CDR3 nucleotides: TGTGCCAGCCGAAGAGTGCCCACCACCAATGAGCAGTTCTTC.

The V gene is TRBV23-1, the J gene TRBJ2-5; D may be TRBD2 (5 bases). TRBV23-1 is identified as an open reading frame with a role that is uncertain. Trimming took off 6 bases at V and 5 bases at J, with 16 bases between the two ends. This CDR3 is built from 14 residues. CDR3 nucleotides: TGCGCCAGCAGGCATAGAGGGAGTACGGAGACCCAGTACTTC. Protein product: CASRHRGSTETQYF.

The chain carries TRBV9 and TRBJ1-5; 7 bases agree with TRBD1. With 4 bases clipped from V and 3 bases from J, the junction kept 4 bases outside the gene matches. Germline values: CDR1 SGDLS, CDR2 YYNGEE. The CDR3 is 14 amino acids. The CDR3 loop reads CASSPTGSNQPQHF. The CDR3 nucleotides read TGTGCCAGCAGCCCGACAGGGTCCAATCAGCCCCAGCATTTT. Full variable domain (missing parts from reference TRBV9 and TRBJ1-5): DSGVTQTPKHLITATGQRVTLRCSPRSGDLSVYWYQQSLDQGLQFLIQYYNGEERAKGNILERFSAQQFPDLHSELNLSSLELGDSALYFCASSPTGSNQPQHFGDGTRLSIL.

This sequence joins TRBV28 and TRBJ2-1, with a weak D call TRBD2 (6 bases). Germline V gene data show CDR1 as MDHEN and CDR2 as SYDVKM. This CDR3 comprises 16 residues. Trimming pared 7 bases from V and 5 bases from J, leaving 21 bases between. CDR3 sequence reads: CASTSLSGGLNNEQFF. The CDR3 nucleotides are TGTGCCAGCACTTCACTATCTGGGGGACTTAACAATGAGCAGTTCTTC.

V and J are TRBV5-1 and TRBJ2-6, with TRBD1 matching over 9 bases. With V trimmed by 3 bases and J by 2 bases, 9 bases remained unmatched. This CDR3 is 18 amino acids long. Germline V CDR1 and CDR2: SGHRS, YFSETQ. The DNA for the CDR3 is TGCGCCAGCAGCTGGAGTCCCGGGACAGGGACTGGGGCCAACGTCCTGACTTTC. Protein: CASSWSPGTGTGANVLTF. Looking up the rest from reference TRBV5-1 and TRBJ2-6 gives the full variable domain: KAGVTQTPRYLIKTRGQQVTLSCSPISGHRSVSWYQQTPGQGLQFLFEYFSETQRNKGNFPGRFSGRQFSNSRSEMNVSTLELGDSALYLCASSWSPGTGTGANVLTFGAGSRLTVL.

The chain joins TRBV5-1 to TRBJ1-2, with 10 bases fitting TRBD1. Germline CDR1 SGHRS, CDR2 YFSETQ. Trimming at V came to 2 bases and at J to 8 bases, leaving 9 bases not matched to a gene. The CDR3 spans 15 residues. CDR3 coding DNA: TGCGCCAGCAGCTTCACCCGGGACAGGGGAAAAGGCTACACCTTC. It encodes CASSFTRDRGKGYTF. Drawing the rest from reference TRBV5-1 and TRBJ1-2, the complete variable domain is KAGVTQTPRYLIKTRGQQVTLSCSPISGHRSVSWYQQTPGQGLQFLFEYFSETQRNKGNFPGRFSGRQFSNSRSEMNVSTLELGDSALYLCASSFTRDRGKGYTFGSGTRLTVV.

This sequence joins TRBV25-1 and TRBJ1-5, with TRBD1 identical over 8 bases. After removal of 4 bases from V and 0 bases from J, the junction contained 5 bases not matched to a gene. CDR1 MGHDK and CDR2 SYGVNS come from the germline V gene. The CDR3 extends over 16 amino acids. The CDR3 DNA reads as TGTGCCAGCAGTGGACAGGGGATATATAGCAATCAGCCCCAGCATTTT. Translating it yields CASSGQGIYSNQPQHF.

This chain links TRBV29-1 with TRBJ1-1, with TRBD1 as a possible D gene (6 bases). Per germline, CDR1 SQVTM and CDR2 ANQGSEA. V was trimmed by 3 bases and J by 4 bases, leaving 12 bases between them. The CDR3 extends over 13 amino acids. CDR3 region: CSVDQAGATEAFF. The CDR3 DNA reads as TGCAGCGTTGACCAAGCGGGGGCCACTGAAGCTTTCTTT.

This CDR3 reads CAIRTHRVGTEAFF. CDR3 coding DNA: TGTGCCATCAGGACCCACAGGGTTGGCACTGAAGCTTTCTTT. The genes are TRBV10-3 and TRBJ1-1, with a possible D match to TRBD1 (6 bases). V was pared by 6 bases and J by 4 bases, with 15 bases between. The CDR3 is 14 residues long. Germline-derived CDR1 and CDR2 are ENHRY and SYGVKD.

The genes are TRBV5-6 and TRBJ1-1; D not resolved. Germline V gives CDR1 SGHDT, CDR2 YYEEEE. Trimming left V 3 bases short and J 4 bases short, with 13 bases between. The CDR3 contains 14 residues. In DNA, the CDR3 is TGTGCCAGCAGCTCCCTTGAGGCCGCCACTGAAGCTTTCTTT. Amino acids: CASSSLEAATEAFF.

The chain has TRBV5-1 and TRBJ2-3, with no clear D. Trimming took 4 bases from V and 2 from J, leaving 5 bases between them. This CDR3 comprises 12 residues. Germline V gives CDR1 SGHRS, CDR2 YFSETQ. This CDR3 reads CASSRATDTQYF. The DNA for the CDR3 is TGCGCCAGCAGCCGCGCCACAGATACGCAGTATTTT.

The V gene is TRBV19, the J gene TRBJ2-5; D gene unclear. V lost 3 bases and J 5 bases, leaving 10 bases between the germline ends. The CDR3 contains 13 residues. The germline gives CDR1 LNHDA, CDR2 SQIVND (reference sequence). The CDR3 is CASSIGVRETQYF. As DNA, the CDR3 is TGTGCCAGTAGTATTGGAGTAAGGGAGACCCAGTACTTC.

This chain links TRBV5-6 with TRBJ2-7, with 8 bases that match TRBD1. This CDR3 contains 13 residues. Trimming took 4 bases from V and 6 from J; bases not matched to a gene: 6. The germline V gene has CDR1 SGHDT and CDR2 YYEEEE. The chain's CDR3 is CASSLGTGLEQYF. The CDR3 bases are TGTGCCAGCAGCCTCGGGACAGGTCTCGAGCAGTACTTC.

This chain uses TRBV5-1 with TRBJ1-2, with 9 bases lining up with TRBD1. CDR3 length: 17 residues. The ends lost 3 bases at V and 0 bases at J; junction bases unmatched: 9. Germline V gene data show CDR1 as SGHRS and CDR2 as YFSETQ. The CDR3 bases are TGCGCCAGCAGCTCCTCCGGGACAGGGCTCTCTAACTATGGCTACACCTTC. Translating gives CASSSSGTGLSNYGYTF.

The chain combines TRBV27 with TRBJ1-2; possible D gene TRBD1, 6 bases. Germline assignment: CDR1 MNHEY and CDR2 SMNVEV (reference sequence). Between the trimmed V and J ends, which lost 4 bases and 8 bases, there was a span of 14 bases. This CDR3 contains 13 residues. In nucleotides, the CDR3 is TGTGCCAGCAGTTCCCTGACAGGACGAGGCTACACCTTC. Protein sequence: CASSSLTGRGYTF.

The chain employs TRBV10-2 and TRBJ2-2, with 9 positions matching TRBD2. The germline V gene has CDR1 WSHSY and CDR2 SAAADI. CDR3 length: 16 amino acids. Unmatched junction bases numbered 9, after V lost 2 bases and J lost 8 bases. The chain's CDR3 is CASSETSGPLRGELFF. Written as DNA, the CDR3 is TGCGCCAGCAGTGAGACTAGCGGGCCTCTTAGGGGGGAGCTGTTTTTT.